A selection of T cell receptor beta chains follows, all from one sample in a study of T cell responses to AZD1222 COVID-19 vaccine. Generated by immunoSEQ multiplex PCR, the TCRdb table keeps only in-frame clones and is missing some. The data show about 110,000 clones, about 90% seen once. The specimen was peripheral blood, collected 28 days after the second AZD1222 dose. The receptor set was obtained from an adult who received the AZD1222 COVID-19 vaccine. CDR3s include the opening cysteine and the closing phenylalanine or tryptophan.

v_gene: TRBV28; CDR3aa: CASRLQGGTTDTQYF
v_gene: TRBV5-6; CDR3aa: CASSFQVNTEAFF
v_gene: TRBV24-1; CDR3aa: CATSDAPGLAGSPDTQYF
v_gene: TRBV28; CDR3aa: CAIRQGPLYEQYF
v_gene: TRBV7-3; CDR3aa: CASSLSSGATDTQYF
v_gene: TRBV9; CDR3aa: CASSVALGRGEQYF
v_gene: TRBV18; CDR3aa: CASSLSVKGGDEQYF
v_gene: TRBV7-8; CDR3aa: CASSPGQRVGYTF
v_gene: TRBV28; CDR3aa: CASSQGANYGYTF
v_gene: TRBV11-3; CDR3aa: CASSSVGLAKNIQYF
v_gene: TRBV7-9; CDR3aa: CASSPIAGGPSREQFF
v_gene: TRBV19; CDR3aa: CASRGNQETQYF
v_gene: TRBV5-6; CDR3aa: CASSLGGDSNQPQHF
v_gene: TRBV9; CDR3aa: CASSISTGGVYGYTF
v_gene: TRBV3-1/TRBV3-2; CDR3aa: CASSQPYSEGRAFF
v_gene: TRBV6-4; CDR3aa: CASSEPGSVGGYTF
v_gene: TRBV10-3; CDR3aa: CAITNLAGGTTGELFF
v_gene: TRBV29-1; CDR3aa: CSVGNEKLFF